This TCR beta chain derives from a study of beta chain features in type 1 diabetes. Overall study context: Cell yields, gender and age were comparable in patients and healthy donors. Findings and caveats of the study: When VDJ junctions were examined, type 1 diabetes patients showed fewer insertions and more deletions.

Sequencing targeted expressed TCRB transcripts, as all isolated RNA had been reverse transcribed. The table came from immunoSEQ multiplex PCR; TCRdb's copy has only in-frame clones and leaves some out. The sample shows about 320,000 clones, about 14% of them seen only once. Via the markers CD45RO/CCR7/CD25/CD127/CD95/CD27, stem cell-like memory, regulatory, central memory and naive CD4+ cells were sorted. This clone has only a few counts. The antigen remains unidentified. CDR1 and CDR2 (germline): SNHLY, FYNNEI. CDR3 length equals 13 residues. V was shortened by 7 bases and J by 7 bases, with 13 bases between the two germline ends.

This clonotype was obtained from a young man in good health. Sequences were obtained from central memory CD4+ T cells from blood. V and J are TRBV2 and TRBJ2-2; D might be TRBD1 (6 bases). CDR3 protein: CASNAGAIGELFF. CDR3 bases: TGTGCCAGCAACGCAGGGGCAATCGGGGAGCTGTTTTTT.